This entry describes one T cell receptor (beta chain). This clone was picked up a small number of times. Its antigen is still unknown. No qualities accompany the bases; no much larger clone lies one base away. To prepare the library, the immunoSEQ multiplex PCR assay was applied. A mixture of 60 forward primers for TCR Vbeta segments and 13 reverse primers for TCR Jbeta segments was used in the multiplex PCR. The CDR3 region of rearranged TCR beta genes was amplified from genomic DNA by a multiplex PCR assay. Amplified TCR beta libraries were sequenced as 87-base-pair reads on the Illumina HiSeq System. In the authors' own workflow: Across the 600 to 700 repertoires, a later analysis counted tens of millions of unique TCR beta chains, some 11 million of which were shared by at least two donors. A nearest-neighbor algorithm error-corrected the raw reads and collapsed the reads into unique sequences, merging closely related sequences to remove PCR and sequencing errors. Alignment of CDR3 sequences to IMGT reference sequences was used to assign V, D and J gene segments. For a sequence to be retained, a match of at least six nucleotides was required to both a V gene segment and a J gene segment. A rearrangement was called productive if the CDR3 had no stop codons and remained in frame with V and J, and every other rearrangement was called non-productive. CDR3 was defined according to IMGT convention as the region running from the second conserved V-encoded cysteine to the conserved J-encoded phenylalanine. In an earlier analysis of just under 600 of the donors, sequences lacking an unambiguous match to a single V gene segment were excluded. An earlier analysis of about 600 of the donors called V segments functional above 56.7% productive rearrangements and segregating when the between-donor standard deviation exceeded 5%. A statistical classification framework was built to diagnose cytomegalovirus status from the catalog of TCR beta chain sequences. In a later analysis, TCR nucleotide sequences were compared against IMGT/GENE-DB human TR gene sequences so that V and J genes could be assigned. A later analysis assigned CDR3 sequences and most-parsimonious VDJ recombination scenarios with the TCRdist pipeline. In a later analysis, each TCR beta chain was defined by its CDR3 amino acid sequence together with its V-gene family, and reads without a unique V-gene family were excluded. A later analysis removed 450 to 600 highly shared, low-generation-probability nucleotide sequences to deal with suspected cross-contamination and a sequencing artifact. A later analysis calculated a clonal expansion index for each public chain from normalized within-repertoire ranks of inferred template counts. In a later analysis, generation probabilities were computed using a VDJ recombination model fitted to out-of-frame rearrangements, and the results were checked against IGoR. Hypergeometric tests were used in a later analysis to score TCR-TCR, TCR-HLA and TCR-CMV co-occurrence, with a repertoire-size bias correction applied to the TCR pairs. To estimate false discovery rates, a later analysis permuted the HLA or CMV assignments 20 times. In a later analysis, co-occurring TCRs were grouped using DBSCAN, and TCRdist sequence similarity was added for clustering within HLA-allele-positive subsets. Co-occurrence clustering excluded repertoires with fewer than 30,000 or more than 120,000 public chains, plus five with anomalous nucleotide sharing. TCRdb took over this immuneACCESS table, retaining in-frame rearrangements with V and J assigned. Such tables are incomplete; in checked studies, under half of the missing clones stem from an unresolved V gene, and the remainder is unexplained. For V, J and clone size, that table is used; D and trimming come from the DNA. The sample profile shows roughly 98,000 clones; around 74% of them were found once. The top ten clonotypes cover 13% to 15% of the sample.

The data were obtained in a study of cytomegalovirus exposure and HLA in healthy donors (TCRdb year 2017). Regarding the study in general: According to an earlier analysis of a few hundred of the donors, roughly 180 million T cells yielded over 90 million unique TCR beta sequences and 276 Gb of sequence data. Approximately 300 gigabases of sequencing data and approximately 85 million unique TCR sequences were included in an early release covering roughly 600 HLA-typed donors. Of the roughly 400 genotyped donors, 70% to 90% were placed in the genetic ancestry cluster associated with self-reported Caucasian donors. The study aimed to test whether signatures of past pathogen exposure could be identified by cataloging public T cell receptors. The study profiled the T cell repertoires of hundreds of subjects by immunosequencing and related them to cytomegalovirus serostatus. A separate validation cohort of some 130 different subjects was used in addition to the roughly 670-subject first cohort. High-throughput TCR immunosequencing, statistical association of individual TCRs with disease status, and machine learning were combined to predict cytomegalovirus infection status. A later analysis re-analyzed previously published TCR beta repertoires from roughly 630 donors and added high-resolution HLA genotyping to study TCR occurrence patterns. The later analysis used no new phenotypic data to find candidate immune exposures, relying instead on TCR beta sequences and their occurrence across donors. An earlier analysis of some 600 of the donors applied high-throughput TCR beta sequencing to assess whether each TCR beta V gene segment acted as functional or pseudogenic. Donor age, sex, ethnicity and CMV serostatus were collected together with the repertoire data. A later genetic analysis used genome-wide SNP genotypes for about 60% of the 666 donors, treating that subset as a discovery cohort. All discovery cohort repertoires had been generated on a single sequencing platform. Class I and class II HLA loci were covered by the typing at four-digit resolution. The number of donors typed differed by locus, with roughly 629-640 for A, B, C, DRB1 and DQB1, approximately 500 for DQA1, over 600 for DPA1, and under 490 for DPB1. Roughly 5 DR-DQ haplotypes were handled as single units for association and clustering, since linkage in the cohort was strong. Across 300 to 400 genotyped donors of the cohort, an average of approximately 220,000 unique TCR beta nucleotide sequences per donor were sequenced, and 15% to 20% of those sequences were non-productive.

The study at large found these results: Most CMV-associated TCR beta chains appeared to be HLA-restricted in a later analysis, and the HLA associations seemed to be driven largely by CMV exposure. A later genetic analysis associated a missense DCLRE1C variant with V-gene and J-gene trimming of TCR beta chains, and an independent cohort replicated the association. A later analysis found that HLA-associated TCR beta chains were more clonally expanded and had lower generation probabilities than equally common non-associated chains. The cohort was sequenced for TCR beta chains only, and without alpha or paired-chain data the features that could be detected were limited. A group of highly shared sequence variants was considered likely to be a technical artifact of the sequencing pipeline. The classifier was reported to diagnose cytomegalovirus status with high specificity and sensitivity in both the original cohort and the validation cohort. The authors suggested that the approach could potentially be extended to other disease states and immunological phenotypes. Because some donors lacked HLA typing at each locus, the association tests relied only on the typed subset. The earlier analysis of some 560 of the donors excluded approximately 17 rarely observed V segments, including chromosome 9 orphons, because counts were too low. Roughly uniform sequencing depth across donors was assumed in presence/absence analyses, although this assumption may not hold. Specific HLA alleles were associated with over 15,000 TCR beta sequences at a false discovery rate of 0.05 in a later analysis. Correlated functional status among segregating V segments might be attributable to linkage disequilibrium, but an unknown experimental factor could not be ruled out. According to a later analysis, TCR association rates differed among HLA loci, with DRB1 alleles showing the most associated TCRs and HLA-C alleles showing the fewest. Across donors, most TCR sequences were observed very rarely, whereas some public TCRs were present in many individuals. A further reported finding was that TCR beta sequences accurately predicted the HLA-A and HLA-B alleles for most subjects in the first cohort. Immune exposure information for the cohort was limited to CMV serostatus. In a later analysis, several top co-occurrence clusters were reported to appear linked to parvovirus B19, influenza, CMV and Epstein-Barr virus. Broadly in line with IMGT annotations, most TCR beta V segments showed up in productive rearrangements about 87% or about 30% of the time in an earlier analysis of around 550 of the donors. Three of the identified cytomegalovirus-associated TCR beta chains were confirmed in vitro to be specific for cytomegalovirus antigens. In a later genetic analysis, fewer N-insertions in productive TCRs were reported among donors in an Asian-associated ancestry cluster than the 666-donor mean. Some IMGT-functional V segments, including TRBV6-2 and TRBV6-3, could not be told apart with the 87-base-pair reads, so those segments were excluded. The study listed 170 or so TCR beta chains as associated with cytomegalovirus. When HLA alleles, especially DR and DQ, strongly co-occurred, attributing TCR associations to individual alleles was difficult.

The cohort consisted of approximately 670 healthy bone marrow donors. At the time of sampling, all cohort members were nominally healthy, though unrecorded immune exposures were likely present. The donor was CMV seropositive and belonged to the group of 250 to 300 seropositive cohort members. A peripheral blood sample was collected from each donor, and TCR beta sequencing was performed on peripheral blood mononuclear cells. The Qiagen DNeasy Blood Extraction Kit was used to extract genomic DNA from the blood cell samples. From its cysteine to its phenylalanine, the CDR3 spans 15 amino acids. Of all the DNA, just the CDR3 is kept, 45 bases in frame from base 1. The germline V gene (reference sequence) yields GTSNPN for CDR1 and SVGIG for CDR2. From V the trimming removes 2 bases and from J it removes 8 bases, while the gene matches leave 8 bases of the junction unaccounted for.

The chain links TRBV30 with TRBJ1-4, and 10 junction bases match TRBD1. The clonotype originates from a woman aged 70 to 79 in good health and CMV-seropositive. The material sequenced was PBMCs. The DNA is as follows: TGTGCCTGGAGTCAGGGACAGGGGTCGTCAGAAAAACTGTTTTTT. Translated, this gives CAWSQGQGSSEKLFF.